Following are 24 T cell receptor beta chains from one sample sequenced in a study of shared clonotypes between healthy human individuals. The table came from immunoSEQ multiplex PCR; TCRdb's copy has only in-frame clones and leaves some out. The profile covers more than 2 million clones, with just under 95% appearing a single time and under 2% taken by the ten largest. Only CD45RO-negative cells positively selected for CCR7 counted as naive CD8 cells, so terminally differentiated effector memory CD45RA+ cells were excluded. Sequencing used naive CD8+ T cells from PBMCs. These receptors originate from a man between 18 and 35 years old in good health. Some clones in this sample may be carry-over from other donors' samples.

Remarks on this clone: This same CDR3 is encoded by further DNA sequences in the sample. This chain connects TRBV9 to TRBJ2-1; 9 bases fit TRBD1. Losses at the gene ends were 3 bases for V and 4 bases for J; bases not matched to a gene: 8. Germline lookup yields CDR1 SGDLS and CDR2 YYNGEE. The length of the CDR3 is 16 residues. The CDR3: CASSAEGQGSYNEQFF. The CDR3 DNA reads TGTGCCAGCAGCGCAGAGGGACAGGGCTCTTACAATGAGCAGTTCTTC.

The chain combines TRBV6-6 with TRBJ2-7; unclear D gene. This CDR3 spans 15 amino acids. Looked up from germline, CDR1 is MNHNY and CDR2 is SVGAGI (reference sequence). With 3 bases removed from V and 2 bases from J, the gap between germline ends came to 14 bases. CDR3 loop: CASSYGDTATYEQYF. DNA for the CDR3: TGTGCCAGCAGTTATGGGGATACCGCGACCTACGAGCAGTACTTC.

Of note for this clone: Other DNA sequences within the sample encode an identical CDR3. CDR3: CASSLGGSNEQFF. CDR3 in DNA: TGTGCCAGCAGCTTAGGGGGCAGTAATGAGCAGTTCTTC. The chain is built from TRBV5-6 and TRBJ2-1; 7 positions match TRBD1. Germline V gene lookup returns CDR1 SGHDT and CDR2 YYEEEE. This CDR3 spans 13 amino acids. V gave up 2 bases and J gave up 7 bases; unmatched junction bases: 3.

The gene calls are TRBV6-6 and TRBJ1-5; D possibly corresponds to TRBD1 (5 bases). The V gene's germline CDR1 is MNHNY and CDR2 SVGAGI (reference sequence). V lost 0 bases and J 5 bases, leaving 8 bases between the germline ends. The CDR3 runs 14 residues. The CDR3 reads CASSYSTGDQPQHF. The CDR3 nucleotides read TGTGCCAGCAGTTACTCAACGGGGGATCAGCCCCAGCATTTT.

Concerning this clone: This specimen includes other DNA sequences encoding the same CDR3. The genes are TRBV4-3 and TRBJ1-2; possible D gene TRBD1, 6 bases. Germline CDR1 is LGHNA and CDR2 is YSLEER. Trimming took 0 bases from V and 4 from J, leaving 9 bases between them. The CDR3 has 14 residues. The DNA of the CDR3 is TGCGCCAGCAGCCAAGACAGGGGCGGCTATGGCTACACCTTC. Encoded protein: CASSQDRGGYGYTF.

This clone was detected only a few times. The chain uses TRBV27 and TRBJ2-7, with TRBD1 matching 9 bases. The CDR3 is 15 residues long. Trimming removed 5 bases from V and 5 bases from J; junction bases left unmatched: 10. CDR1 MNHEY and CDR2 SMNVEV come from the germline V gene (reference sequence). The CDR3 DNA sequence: TGTGCCAGCAGTCAAGGACAGGGGTTAGGTAACGAGCAGTACTTC. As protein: CASSQGQGLGNEQYF.

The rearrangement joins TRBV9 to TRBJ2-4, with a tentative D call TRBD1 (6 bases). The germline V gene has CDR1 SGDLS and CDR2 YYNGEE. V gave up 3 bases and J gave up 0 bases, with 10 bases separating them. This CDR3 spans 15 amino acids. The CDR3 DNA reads TGTGCCAGCAGCGAAACAGGGTTAGCCAAAAACATTCAGTACTTC. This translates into CASSETGLAKNIQYF.

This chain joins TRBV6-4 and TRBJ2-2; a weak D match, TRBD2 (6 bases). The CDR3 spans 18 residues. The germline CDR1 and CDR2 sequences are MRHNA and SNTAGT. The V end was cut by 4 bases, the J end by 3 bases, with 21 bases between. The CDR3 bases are TGTGCCAGCAGTGTTTTTGGCCTGGCGGGAAGCTACACCGGGGAGCTGTTTTTT. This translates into CASSVFGLAGSYTGELFF.

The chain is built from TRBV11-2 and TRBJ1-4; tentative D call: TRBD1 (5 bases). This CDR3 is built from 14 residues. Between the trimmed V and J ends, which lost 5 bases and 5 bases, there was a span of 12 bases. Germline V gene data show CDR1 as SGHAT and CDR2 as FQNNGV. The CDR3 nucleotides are TGTGCCAGCAGCCCCCAGGGCCACAATGAAAAACTGTTTTTT. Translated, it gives CASSPQGHNEKLFF.

The CDR3 protein is CASTDRTTGELFF. CDR3 sequence (DNA): TGTGCCAGCACAGACCGTACTACCGGGGAGCTGTTTTTT. The chain has TRBV7-9 and TRBJ2-2; D remains ambiguous. V was cut by 7 bases and J by 5 bases, with 11 bases left in between. Germline CDR1 is SEHNR and CDR2 is FQNEAQ (reference sequence). The CDR3 has 13 amino acids.

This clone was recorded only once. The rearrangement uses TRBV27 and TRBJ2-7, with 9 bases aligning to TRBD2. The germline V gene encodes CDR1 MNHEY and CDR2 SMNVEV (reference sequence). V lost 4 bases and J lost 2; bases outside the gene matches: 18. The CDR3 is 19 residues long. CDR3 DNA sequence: TGTGCCAGCAGTTCATATGTGTCGGTCGAACTAGCGGGTCCCTACGAGCAGTACTTC. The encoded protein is CASSSYVSVELAGPYEQYF.

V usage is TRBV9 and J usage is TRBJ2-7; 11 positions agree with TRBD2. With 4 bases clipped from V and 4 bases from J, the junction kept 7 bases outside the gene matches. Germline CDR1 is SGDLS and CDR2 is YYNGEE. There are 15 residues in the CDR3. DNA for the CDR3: TGTGCCAGCAGCCCCAAGGGACTAGCGGCATACGAGCAGTACTTC. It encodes CASSPKGLAAYEQYF.

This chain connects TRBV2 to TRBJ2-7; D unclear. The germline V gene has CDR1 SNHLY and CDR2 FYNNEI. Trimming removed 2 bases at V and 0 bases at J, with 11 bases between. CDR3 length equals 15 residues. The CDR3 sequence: CASSESGQHSYEQYF. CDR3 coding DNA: TGTGCCAGCAGTGAATCCGGCCAGCACTCCTACGAGCAGTACTTC.

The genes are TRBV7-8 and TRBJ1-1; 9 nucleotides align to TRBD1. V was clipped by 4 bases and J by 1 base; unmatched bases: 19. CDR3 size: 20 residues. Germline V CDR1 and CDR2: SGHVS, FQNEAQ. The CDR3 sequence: CASSSQASNRGRRGNTEAFF. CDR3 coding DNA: TGTGCCAGCAGCTCCCAAGCCTCAAACAGGGGGCGGCGTGGGAACACTGAAGCTTTCTTT.

This CDR3 reads CSVDFWALDPRSVLHTDTQYF. CDR3 DNA: TGCAGCGTTGATTTTTGGGCGCTAGACCCACGCAGTGTGCTACACACAGATACGCAGTATTTT. J is TRBJ2-3 and V is TRBV29-1; D not resolved. Germline CDR1 reads SQVTM; CDR2 reads ANQGSEA. Trimming removed 3 bases from V and 2 bases from J, with 33 bases in between. The CDR3 length is 21 residues.

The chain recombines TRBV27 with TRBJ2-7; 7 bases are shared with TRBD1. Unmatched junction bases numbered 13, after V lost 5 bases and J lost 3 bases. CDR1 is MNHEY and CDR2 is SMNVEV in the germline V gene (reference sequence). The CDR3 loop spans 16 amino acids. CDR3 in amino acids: CASSPLRGLLDYEQYF. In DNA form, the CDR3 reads TGTGCCAGCAGTCCCTTAAGGGGGCTTCTAGACTACGAGCAGTACTTC.

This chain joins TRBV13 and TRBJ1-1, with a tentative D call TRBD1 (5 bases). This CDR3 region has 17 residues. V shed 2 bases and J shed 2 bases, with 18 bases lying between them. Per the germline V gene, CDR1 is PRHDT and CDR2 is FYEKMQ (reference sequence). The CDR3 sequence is CASSLKGPGAVNTEAFF. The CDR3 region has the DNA TGTGCCAGCAGCTTAAAAGGCCCCGGGGCCGTAAACACTGAAGCTTTCTTT.

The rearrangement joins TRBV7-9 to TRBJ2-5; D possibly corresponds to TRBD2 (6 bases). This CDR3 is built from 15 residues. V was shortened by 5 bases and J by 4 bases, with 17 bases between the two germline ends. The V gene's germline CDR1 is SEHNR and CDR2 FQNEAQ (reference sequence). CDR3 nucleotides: TGTGCCAGCAGCCCCTTCCAGGGAGGCGGAGAGACCCAGTACTTC. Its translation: CASSPFQGGGETQYF.

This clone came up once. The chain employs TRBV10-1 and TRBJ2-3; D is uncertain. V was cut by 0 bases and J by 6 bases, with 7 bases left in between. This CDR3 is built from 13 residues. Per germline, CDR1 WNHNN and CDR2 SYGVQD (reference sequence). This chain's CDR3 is CASSESIRDTQYF. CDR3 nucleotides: TGCGCCAGCAGTGAGTCGATCCGTGATACGCAGTATTTT.

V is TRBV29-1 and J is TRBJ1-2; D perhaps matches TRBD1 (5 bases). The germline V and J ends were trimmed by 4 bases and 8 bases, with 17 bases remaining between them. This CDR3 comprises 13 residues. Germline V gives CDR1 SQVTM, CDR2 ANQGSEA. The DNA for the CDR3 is TGCAGCGTTGGAAGGGTGGGGACTCCGGGCTACACCTTC. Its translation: CSVGRVGTPGYTF. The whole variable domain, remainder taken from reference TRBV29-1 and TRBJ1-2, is SAVISQKPSRDICQRGTSLTIQCQVDSQVTMMFWYRQQPGQSLTLIATANQGSEATYESGFVIDKFPISRPNLTFSTLTVSNMSPEDSSIYLCSVGRVGTPGYTFGSGTRLTVV.

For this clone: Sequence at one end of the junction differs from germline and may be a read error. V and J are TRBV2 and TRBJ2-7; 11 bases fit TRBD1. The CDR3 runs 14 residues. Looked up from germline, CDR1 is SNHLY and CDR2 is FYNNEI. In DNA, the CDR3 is TGTGCCAGCAGAGAAGGGACAGGGGGTCGAGAGCAGTACTTC. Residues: CASREGTGGREQYF. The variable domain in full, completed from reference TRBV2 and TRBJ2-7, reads EPEVTQTPSHQVTQMGQEVILRCVPISNHLYFYWYRQILGQKVEFLVSFYNNEISEKSEIFDDQFSVERPDGSNFTLKIRSTKLEDSAMYFCASREGTGGREQYFGPGTRLTVT.

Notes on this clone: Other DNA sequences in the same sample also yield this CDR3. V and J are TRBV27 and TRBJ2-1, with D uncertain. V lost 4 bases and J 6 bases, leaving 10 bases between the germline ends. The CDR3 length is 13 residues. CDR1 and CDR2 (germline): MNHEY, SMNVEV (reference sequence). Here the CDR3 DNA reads TGTGCCAGCAGTTCGGGCCCGCCCAATGAGCAGTTCTTC. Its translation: CASSSGPPNEQFF.

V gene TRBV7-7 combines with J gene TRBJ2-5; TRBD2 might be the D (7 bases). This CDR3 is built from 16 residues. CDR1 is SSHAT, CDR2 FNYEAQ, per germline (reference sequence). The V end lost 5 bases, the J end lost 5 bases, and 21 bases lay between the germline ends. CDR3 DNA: TGTGCCAGCAGCCCCGCCGGGGGGCAGGGGTCGGAGACCCAGTACTTC. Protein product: CASSPAGGQGSETQYF.

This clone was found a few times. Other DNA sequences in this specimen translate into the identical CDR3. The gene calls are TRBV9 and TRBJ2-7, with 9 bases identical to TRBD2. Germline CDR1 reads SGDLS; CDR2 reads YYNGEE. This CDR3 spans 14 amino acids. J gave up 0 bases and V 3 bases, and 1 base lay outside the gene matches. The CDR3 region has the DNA TGTGCCAGCAGCGGTAGCGGGAGCTCCTACGAGCAGTACTTC. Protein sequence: CASSGSGSSYEQYF.